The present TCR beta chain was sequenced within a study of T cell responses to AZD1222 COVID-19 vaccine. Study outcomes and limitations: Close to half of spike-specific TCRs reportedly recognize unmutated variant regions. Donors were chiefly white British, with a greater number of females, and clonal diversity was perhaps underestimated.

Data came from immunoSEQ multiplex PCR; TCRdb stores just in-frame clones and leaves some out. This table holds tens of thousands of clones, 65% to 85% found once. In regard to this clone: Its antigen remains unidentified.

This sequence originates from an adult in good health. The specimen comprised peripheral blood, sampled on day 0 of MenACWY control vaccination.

The CDR3 region is CASSPAGRNYEQYF. DNA for the CDR3: TGTGCCAGCAGTCCAGCGGGACGGAACTACGAGCAGTACTTC. V gene TRBV28 combines with J gene TRBJ2-7; TRBD2 agrees at 7 bases. V shed 5 bases and J 3 bases; nucleotides not matched to a gene: 7. Germline CDR1 reads MDHEN; CDR2 reads SYDVKM. The CDR3 has 14 residues. The full variable domain, its missing parts supplied by reference TRBV28 and TRBJ2-7, is DVKVTQSSRYLVKRTGEKVFLECVQDMDHENMFWYRQDPGLGLRLIYFSYDVKMKEKGDIPEGYSVSREKKERFSLILESASTNQTSMYLCASSPAGRNYEQYFGPGTRLTVT.